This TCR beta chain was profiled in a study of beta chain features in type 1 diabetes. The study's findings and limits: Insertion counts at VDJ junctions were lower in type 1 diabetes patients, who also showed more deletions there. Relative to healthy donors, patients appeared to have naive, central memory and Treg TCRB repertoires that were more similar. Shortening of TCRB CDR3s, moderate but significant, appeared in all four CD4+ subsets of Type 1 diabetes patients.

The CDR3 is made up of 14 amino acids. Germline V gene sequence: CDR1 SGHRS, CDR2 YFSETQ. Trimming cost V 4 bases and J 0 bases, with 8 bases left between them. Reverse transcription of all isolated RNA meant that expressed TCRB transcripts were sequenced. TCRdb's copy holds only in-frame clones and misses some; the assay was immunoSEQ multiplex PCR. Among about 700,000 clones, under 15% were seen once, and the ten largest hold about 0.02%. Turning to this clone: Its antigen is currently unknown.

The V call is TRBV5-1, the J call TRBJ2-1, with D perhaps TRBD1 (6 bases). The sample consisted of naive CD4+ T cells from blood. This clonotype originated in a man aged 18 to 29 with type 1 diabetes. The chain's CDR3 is CASSLRGSYNEQFF. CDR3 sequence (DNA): TGCGCCAGCAGCCTCAGGGGCTCCTACAATGAGCAGTTCTTC.